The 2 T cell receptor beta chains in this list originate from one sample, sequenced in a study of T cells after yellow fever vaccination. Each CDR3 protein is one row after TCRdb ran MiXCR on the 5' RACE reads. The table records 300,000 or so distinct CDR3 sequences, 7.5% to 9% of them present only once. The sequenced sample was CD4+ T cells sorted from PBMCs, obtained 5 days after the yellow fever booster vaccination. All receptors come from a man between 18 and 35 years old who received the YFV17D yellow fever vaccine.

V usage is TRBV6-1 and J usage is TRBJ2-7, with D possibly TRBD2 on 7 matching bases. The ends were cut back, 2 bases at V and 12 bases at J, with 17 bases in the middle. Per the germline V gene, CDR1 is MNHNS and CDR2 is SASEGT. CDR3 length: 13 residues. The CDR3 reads CASSESRGASGYV. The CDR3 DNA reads TGTGCCAGCAGTGAAAGTCGGGGGGCCTCGGGGTACGTC.

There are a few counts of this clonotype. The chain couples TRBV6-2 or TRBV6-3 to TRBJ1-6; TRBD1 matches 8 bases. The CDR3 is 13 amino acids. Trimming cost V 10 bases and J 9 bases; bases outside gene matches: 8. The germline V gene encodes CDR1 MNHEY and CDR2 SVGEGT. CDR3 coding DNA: TGTGCCACCAAGGACAGGGCAGCTTCACCCCTCCACTTT. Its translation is CATKDRAASPLHF.